The sequence of this T cell receptor beta chain was determined in a study of CD8 T cells in Susac syndrome. The RNA input was about 0.5 to 1 ug, and it was reverse transcribed with random hexamers. Using its own MiXCR run on the immunoSEQ multiplex PCR reads, TCRdb lists one record per CDR3 protein. The sample records around 200,000 distinct CDR3 sequences, approximately 96% being singletons. Germline CDR1 GTSNPN, CDR2 SVGIG (reference sequence). Trimming removed 0 bases from V and 4 bases from J, with 9 bases in between. The CDR3 is 13 amino acids. CD8+ and CD4+ blood T cells underwent TCR beta sequencing.

Sequencing was carried out using CD4+ T cells from PBMCs. The sequence came from a human donor with Susac syndrome. The chain has TRBV30 and TRBJ2-5; D may be TRBD1 (6 bases). The CDR3 nucleotides read TGTGCCTGGAGTGTAGCAGGGGTAGAGACCCAGTACTTC. Protein sequence: CAWSVAGVETQYF.